A single sample gave rise to the 23 T cell receptor beta chains below, sequenced in a study of cytomegalovirus exposure and HLA in healthy donors. Primers included in the PCR were 60 Vbeta and 13 Jbeta primers. Clones were read by immunoSEQ multiplex PCR, and TCRdb kept only the in-frame ones, dropping some. The sample includes more than 40,000 clones. The sample comprised PBMCs. The receptors shown here come from a male donor in good health and CMV-seronegative.

This chain links TRBV19 with TRBJ2-7; perhaps TRBD1 as D (5 bases). The CDR3 runs to 13 residues. Germline loops: CDR1 LNHDA, CDR2 SQIVND (reference sequence). Trimming removed 5 bases at V and 2 bases at J, with 10 bases between. Written as DNA, the CDR3 is TGTGCCAGTAGTTACAGGTTCACCTACGAGCAGTACTTC. Translating gives CASSYRFTYEQYF.

This chain uses TRBV6-1 with TRBJ1-2, with TRBD1 matching over 10 bases. Germline V CDR1 and CDR2: MNHNS, SASEGT. There are 15 residues in the CDR3. V lost 6 bases to trimming and J lost 4 bases; unmatched junction nucleotides: 8. This chain's CDR3 is CASSRDRGSAYGYTF. For the CDR3, the DNA is TGTGCCAGCAGCCGGGACAGGGGTTCGGCCTATGGCTACACCTTC.

CDR3 coding DNA: TGTGCCAGCAGCCTCGCGGGGGGTAATGAAAAACTGTTTTTT. Its protein is CASSLAGGNEKLFF. The chain has TRBV7-9 and TRBJ1-4; weak D call: TRBD1 (5 bases). The V gene lost 5 bases and the J gene lost 4 bases, with 11 bases spanning the gap. CDR3 length: 14 residues. CDR1 is SEHNR, CDR2 FQNEAQ, per germline (reference sequence).

The chain employs TRBV19 and TRBJ1-5; maybe TRBD1 (6 bases). The V gene lost 5 bases and the J gene lost 6 bases, with 11 bases spanning the gap. The CDR3 sequence is 13 residues long. Germline CDR1 is LNHDA and CDR2 is SQIVND (reference sequence). CDR3 DNA: TGTGCCAGTAGTCTCAGGGGTGGTCAGCCCCAGCATTTT. Protein product: CASSLRGGQPQHF.

This chain joins TRBV30 and TRBJ1-3; a possible D gene is TRBD1 (6 bases). Germline loops: CDR1 GTSNPN, CDR2 SVGIG (reference sequence). The V end was cut by 5 bases, the J end by 5 bases, with 16 bases between. CDR3 length: 14 residues. The CDR3 is CAWLWGRGRNTIYF. The CDR3 DNA sequence: TGTGCCTGGCTCTGGGGGCGCGGGCGAAACACCATATATTTT.

This chain links TRBV11-2 with TRBJ2-3; tentatively, D is TRBD2 (5 bases). CDR1 and CDR2 (germline): SGHAT, FQNNGV. Trimming stripped 1 base from V and 5 bases from J, with 13 bases between. The CDR3 is 15 amino acids. The CDR3 bases are TGTGCCAGCAGCTTAGGGGAGCGAGTTAGAGATACGCAGTATTTT. Translated, it gives CASSLGERVRDTQYF.

The chain couples TRBV19 to TRBJ1-2, with D maybe TRBD1 (5 bases). The germline CDR1 and CDR2 sequences are LNHDA and SQIVND (reference sequence). Trimming took 3 bases from V and 10 from J, leaving 15 bases between them. The CDR3 is 13 residues long. The CDR3 loop reads CASSIQGRALYTF. Here the CDR3 DNA reads TGTGCCAGTAGTATTCAGGGTAGGGCCCTCTACACCTTC.

The genes are TRBV6-5 and TRBJ1-1, with 7 bases fitting TRBD1. The CDR3 is 14 residues long. J was trimmed by 7 bases and V by 2 bases; bases with no gene match: 7. The germline CDR1 and CDR2 sequences are MNHEY and SVGAGI. The CDR3 region has the DNA TGTGCCAGCAGTTACGCCGACAGGGATGGTGAAGCTTTCTTT. Amino acid sequence: CASSYADRDGEAFF.

This rearrangement joins TRBV7-2 to TRBJ1-5; D gene ambiguous. CDR3 size: 13 residues. From germline, CDR1 is SGHTA and CDR2 FQGNSA. Trimming cost V 2 bases and J 5 bases, with 7 bases left between them. The CDR3 reads CASSLKLDQPQHF. In nucleotides, the CDR3 is TGTGCCAGCAGCTTAAAGCTGGATCAGCCCCAGCATTTT.

The genes are TRBV9 and TRBJ2-1, with 7 bases aligning to TRBD2. With 2 bases clipped from V and 4 bases from J, the junction kept 9 bases outside the gene matches. CDR1 and CDR2 from the germline V gene are SGDLS and YYNGEE. The CDR3 extends over 16 amino acids. CDR3: CASSVNGLAVYNEQFF. The CDR3 DNA reads TGTGCCAGCAGCGTTAATGGCCTAGCGGTGTACAATGAGCAGTTCTTC.

The gene calls are TRBV9 and TRBJ2-2; tentatively, D is TRBD2 (6 bases). CDR3 size: 15 residues. The germline V gene encodes CDR1 SGDLS and CDR2 YYNGEE. Trimming cost V 2 bases and J 1 base, with 9 bases left between them. CDR3 coding DNA: TGTGCCAGCAGCGTTGGCGGGATGAACACCGGGGAGCTGTTTTTT. Residues: CASSVGGMNTGELFF.

The chain employs TRBV7-6 and TRBJ2-1, with 8 positions matching TRBD1. Germline CDR1 and CDR2: SGHVS and FNYEAQ. This CDR3 region has 18 residues. With V trimmed by 1 base and J by 6 bases, 14 bases remained unmatched. The CDR3: CASSLGGVTGVFVNEQFF. CDR3 bases: TGTGCCAGCAGCTTAGGAGGAGTGACAGGGGTCTTTGTCAATGAGCAGTTCTTC.

This rearrangement joins TRBV29-1 to TRBJ1-1; D perhaps matches TRBD1 (6 bases). Germline CDR1 and CDR2: SQVTM and ANQGSEA. V lost 7 bases and J lost 2, with 14 bases in between. The CDR3 extends over 13 amino acids. The DNA for the CDR3 is TGCAGCGCTCCGGACAGCACCAACACTGAAGCTTTCTTT. Residues: CSAPDSTNTEAFF. Filled out from reference TRBV29-1 and TRBJ1-1, the complete variable domain reads SAVISQKPSRDICQRGTSLTIQCQVDSQVTMMFWYRQQPGQSLTLIATANQGSEATYESGFVIDKFPISRPNLTFSTLTVSNMSPEDSSIYLCSAPDSTNTEAFFGQGTRLTVV.

The rearrangement joins TRBV7-2 to TRBJ1-1; D is undetermined. Germline V gene lookup returns CDR1 SGHTA and CDR2 FQGNSA. V was cut by 1 base and J by 0 bases, with 9 bases left in between. This CDR3 comprises 15 residues. This CDR3 reads CASSLEGDMNTEAFF. CDR3 sequence (DNA): TGTGCCAGCAGCTTAGAGGGAGATATGAACACTGAAGCTTTCTTT.

On this clone itself: Other DNA sequences within the sample encode an identical CDR3. V usage is TRBV9 and J usage is TRBJ1-1; D remains ambiguous. CDR3 length: 13 amino acids. CDR1 and CDR2 from the germline V gene are SGDLS and YYNGEE. V was trimmed by 0 bases and J by 2 bases, leaving 5 bases between them. The CDR3 nucleotides are TGTGCCAGCAGCGTAGCCCTTAACACTGAAGCTTTCTTT. It translates to CASSVALNTEAFF.

This chain links TRBV6-5 with TRBJ1-1, with 8 bases aligning to TRBD1. This CDR3 is 13 amino acids long. CDR1 is MNHEY and CDR2 is SVGAGI in the germline V gene. With 6 bases clipped from V and 3 bases from J, the junction kept 3 bases outside the gene matches. The CDR3 coding sequence is TGTGCCAGCAGGATGACAGGGGACACTGAAGCTTTCTTT. This encodes CASRMTGDTEAFF.

The chain carries TRBV19 and TRBJ2-7; D unresolved. V was pared by 6 bases and J by 0 bases, with 9 bases between. The CDR3 has 13 amino acids. Germline CDR1 is LNHDA and CDR2 is SQIVND (reference sequence). The CDR3 DNA is TGTGCCAGTAGGGTGGCCTCCTCCTACGAGCAGTACTTC. It yields the protein CASRVASSYEQYF.

This chain links TRBV29-1 with TRBJ2-7; 7 nucleotides match TRBD2. V lost 6 bases, J lost 1 base, and 6 bases stayed unmatched. The CDR3 has 13 amino acids. CDR1 is SQVTM, CDR2 ANQGSEA, per germline. CDR3 in DNA: TGCAGCGTCCCCAGCGGGGAGTCCTACGAGCAGTACTTC. Its protein product is CSVPSGESYEQYF.

The J gene is TRBJ2-7, the V gene TRBV7-9; TRBD1 is a possible D gene (5 bases). CDR3 length: 14 amino acids. In germline, CDR1 is SEHNR, CDR2 FQNEAQ (reference sequence). V lost 3 bases and J 2 bases, leaving 11 bases between the germline ends. The CDR3 region is CASSFPGPPYEQYF. In DNA, the CDR3 is TGTGCCAGCAGCTTCCCAGGGCCCCCCTACGAGCAGTACTTC.

The J gene is TRBJ2-3, the V gene TRBV7-6; D perhaps matches TRBD1 (5 bases). The CDR3 has 14 residues. Germline V gene lookup returns CDR1 SGHVS and CDR2 FNYEAQ. Trimming shortened V by 0 bases and J by 5 bases, and 9 bases separated the two germline ends. CDR3 sequence: CASSLAGVGDTQYF. CDR3 nucleotide sequence: TGTGCCAGCAGCTTAGCAGGGGTGGGAGATACGCAGTATTTT.

The chain joins TRBV4-1 to TRBJ2-4, with 9 nucleotides matching TRBD1. CDR3 length: 15 amino acids. CDR1 and CDR2 (germline): MGHRA, YSYEKL. Losses at the gene ends were 4 bases for V and 9 bases for J; bases not matched to a gene: 10. CDR3 sequence: CASSPMDRGLAIQYF. In DNA form, the CDR3 reads TGCGCCAGCAGCCCTATGGACAGGGGATTGGCCATTCAGTACTTC.

The chain uses TRBV30 and TRBJ1-1, with D uncertain. The CDR3 spans 13 residues. Between the trimmed V and J ends, which lost 4 bases and 2 bases, there was a span of 11 bases. Germline V CDR1 and CDR2: GTSNPN, SVGIG (reference sequence). CDR3 in amino acids: CAWTDRGNTEAFF. DNA for the CDR3: TGTGCCTGGACCGACCGGGGTAACACTGAAGCTTTCTTT.

The rearrangement links TRBV9 to TRBJ2-3; D is possibly TRBD2 (5 bases). Looked up from germline, CDR1 is SGDLS and CDR2 is YYNGEE. The CDR3 is 15 residues long. V was clipped by 3 bases and J by 2 bases, with 13 bases between them. The CDR3 here is CASSDTTGNTDTQYF. CDR3 nucleotide sequence: TGTGCCAGCAGCGATACTACGGGAAACACAGATACGCAGTATTTT.